The T cell receptor (beta chain) described here comes from a study of T cell changes during pregnancy in multiple sclerosis. Using immunoSEQ multiplex PCR, the repertoire was profiled, and TCRdb retains in-frame clones only, with some absent. Here the sample spans 50,000 to 65,000 clones, over 80% being singletons. This receptor was identified in a female donor with multiple sclerosis, enrolled in a pregnancy study. The specimen comprised CD4+ T cells from peripheral blood mononuclear cells, sampled in the first trimester of pregnancy.

CDR3: CASSPWPGTGAGELFF. CDR3 coding DNA: TGTGCCAGCAGCCCCTGGCCCGGGACAGGGGCCGGGGAGCTGTTTTTT. The rearrangement joins TRBV5-4 to TRBJ2-2, with 10 bases lining up with TRBD1. The ends lost 4 bases at V and 6 bases at J; junction bases unmatched: 9. The germline gives CDR1 SGHNT, CDR2 YYREEE (reference sequence). This CDR3 is 16 amino acids long. Full variable domain (missing parts from reference TRBV5-4 and TRBJ2-2): ETGVTQSPTHLIKTRGQQVTLRCSSQSGHNTVSWYQQALGQGPQFIFQYYREEENGRGNFPPRFSGLQFPNYSSELNVNALELDDSALYLCASSPWPGTGAGELFFGEGSRLTVL.